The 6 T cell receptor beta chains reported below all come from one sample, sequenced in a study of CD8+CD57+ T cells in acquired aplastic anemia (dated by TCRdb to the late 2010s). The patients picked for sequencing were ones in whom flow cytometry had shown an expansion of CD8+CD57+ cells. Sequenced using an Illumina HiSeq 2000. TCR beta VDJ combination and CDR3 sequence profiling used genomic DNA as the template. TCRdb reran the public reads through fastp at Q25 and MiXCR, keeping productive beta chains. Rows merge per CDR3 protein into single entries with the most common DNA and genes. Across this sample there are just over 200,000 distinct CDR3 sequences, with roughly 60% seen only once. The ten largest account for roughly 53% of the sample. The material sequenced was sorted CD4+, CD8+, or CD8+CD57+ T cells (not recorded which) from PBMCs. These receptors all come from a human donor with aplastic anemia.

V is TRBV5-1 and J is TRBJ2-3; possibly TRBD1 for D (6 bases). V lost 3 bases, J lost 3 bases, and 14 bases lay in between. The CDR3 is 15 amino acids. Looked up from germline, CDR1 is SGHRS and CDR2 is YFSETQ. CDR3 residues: CASSSRPTGTDTQYF. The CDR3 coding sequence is TGCGCCAGCAGCTCTCGCCCCACAGGGACAGATACGCAGTATTTT.

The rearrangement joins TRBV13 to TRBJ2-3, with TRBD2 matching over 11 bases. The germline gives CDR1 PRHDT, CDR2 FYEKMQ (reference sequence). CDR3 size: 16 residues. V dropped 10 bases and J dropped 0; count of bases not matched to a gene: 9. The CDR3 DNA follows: TGTGCCAACAACGGACTAGCGGGCCACAGCACAGATACGCAGTATTTT. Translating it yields CANNGLAGHSTDTQYF.

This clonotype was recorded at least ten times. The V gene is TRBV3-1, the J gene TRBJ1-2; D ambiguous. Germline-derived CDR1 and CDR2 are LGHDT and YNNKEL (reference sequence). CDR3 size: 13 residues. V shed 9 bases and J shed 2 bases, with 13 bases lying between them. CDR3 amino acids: CASTDGGNYGYTF. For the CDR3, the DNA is TGTGCCAGTACGGACGGCGGGAACTATGGCTACACCTTC. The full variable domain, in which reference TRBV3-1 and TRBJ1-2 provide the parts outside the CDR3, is DTAVSQTPKYLVTQMGNDKSIKCEQNLGHDTMYWYKQDSKKFLKIMFSYNNKELIINETVPNRFSPKSPDKAHLNLHINSLELGDSAVYFCASTDGGNYGYTFGSGTRLTVV.

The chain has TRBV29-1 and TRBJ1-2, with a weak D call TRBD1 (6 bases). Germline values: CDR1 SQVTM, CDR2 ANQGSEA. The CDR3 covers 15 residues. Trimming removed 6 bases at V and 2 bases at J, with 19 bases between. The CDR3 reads CSVGKGGEGNYGYTF. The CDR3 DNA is TGCAGCGTGGGAAAGGGGGGGGAAGGCAACTATGGCTACACCTTC.

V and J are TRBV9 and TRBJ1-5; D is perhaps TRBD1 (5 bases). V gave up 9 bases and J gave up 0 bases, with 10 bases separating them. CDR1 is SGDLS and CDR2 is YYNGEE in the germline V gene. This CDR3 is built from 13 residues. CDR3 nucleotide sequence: TGTGCCACCTCGGGGCATAGCAATCAGCCCCAGCATTTT. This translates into CATSGHSNQPQHF.

In nucleotides, the CDR3 is TGTGCCAGTAGTATAGTTGGGGGAGTGGTTTACAATGAGCAGTTCTTC. It encodes CASSIVGGVVYNEQFF. V is TRBV19 and J is TRBJ2-1, with D tentatively TRBD1 or TRBD2 (5 bases each). Germline loops: CDR1 LNHDA, CDR2 SQIVND (reference sequence). The CDR3 extends over 16 amino acids. V lost 1 base and J lost 4, with 14 bases in between. Variable domain in full (rest from reference TRBV19 and TRBJ2-1): DGGITQSPKYLFRKEGQNVTLSCEQNLNHDAMYWYRQDPGQGLRLIYYSQIVNDFQKGDIAEGYSVSREKKESFPLTVTSAQKNPTAFYLCASSIVGGVVYNEQFFGPGTRLTVL.